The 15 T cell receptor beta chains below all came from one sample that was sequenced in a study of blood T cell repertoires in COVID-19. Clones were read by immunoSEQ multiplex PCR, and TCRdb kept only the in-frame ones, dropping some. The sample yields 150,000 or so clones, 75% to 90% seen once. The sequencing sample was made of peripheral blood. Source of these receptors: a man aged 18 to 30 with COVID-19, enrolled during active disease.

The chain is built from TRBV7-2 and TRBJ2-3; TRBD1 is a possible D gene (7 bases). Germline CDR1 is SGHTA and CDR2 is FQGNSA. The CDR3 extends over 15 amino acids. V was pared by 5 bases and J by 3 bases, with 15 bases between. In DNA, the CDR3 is TGTGCCAGCAGCCCAGGGGGGACAAGGACAGATACGCAGTATTTT. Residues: CASSPGGTRTDTQYF.

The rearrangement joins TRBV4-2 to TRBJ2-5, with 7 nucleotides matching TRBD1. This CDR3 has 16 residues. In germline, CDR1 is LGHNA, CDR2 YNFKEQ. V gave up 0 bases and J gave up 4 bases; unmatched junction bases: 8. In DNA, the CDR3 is TGTGCCAGCAGCCAAGACCAGTGGACAGGTGGAGAGACCCAGTACTTC. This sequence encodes CASSQDQWTGGETQYF.

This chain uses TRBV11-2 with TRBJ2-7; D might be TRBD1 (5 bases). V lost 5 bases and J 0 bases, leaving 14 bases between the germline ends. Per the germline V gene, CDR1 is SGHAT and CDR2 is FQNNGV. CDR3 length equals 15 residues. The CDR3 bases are TGTGCCAGCAGCGTCGCGACAGATTCCTCCTACGAGCAGTACTTC. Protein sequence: CASSVATDSSYEQYF.

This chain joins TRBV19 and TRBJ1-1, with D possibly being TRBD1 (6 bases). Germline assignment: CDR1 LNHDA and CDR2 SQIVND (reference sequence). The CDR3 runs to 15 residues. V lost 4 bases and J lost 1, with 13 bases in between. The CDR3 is CASSRRDTWNTEAFF. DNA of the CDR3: TGTGCCAGTAGTAGAAGGGACACTTGGAACACTGAAGCTTTCTTT. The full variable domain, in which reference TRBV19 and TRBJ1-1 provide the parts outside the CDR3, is DGGITQSPKYLFRKEGQNVTLSCEQNLNHDAMYWYRQDPGQGLRLIYYSQIVNDFQKGDIAEGYSVSREKKESFPLTVTSAQKNPTAFYLCASSRRDTWNTEAFFGQGTRLTVV.

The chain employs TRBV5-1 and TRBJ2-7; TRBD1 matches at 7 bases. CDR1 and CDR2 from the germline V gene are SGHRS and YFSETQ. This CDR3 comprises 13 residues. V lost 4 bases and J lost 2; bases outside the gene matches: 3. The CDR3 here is CASSEGQTYEQYF. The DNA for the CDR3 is TGCGCCAGCAGCGAGGGACAGACCTACGAGCAGTACTTC.

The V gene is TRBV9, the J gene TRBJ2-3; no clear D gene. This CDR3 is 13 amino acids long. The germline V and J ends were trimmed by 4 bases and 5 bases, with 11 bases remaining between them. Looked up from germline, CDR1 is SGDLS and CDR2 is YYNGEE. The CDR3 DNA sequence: TGTGCCAGCAGCCCCCGGTATGAAGATACGCAGTATTTT. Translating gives CASSPRYEDTQYF.

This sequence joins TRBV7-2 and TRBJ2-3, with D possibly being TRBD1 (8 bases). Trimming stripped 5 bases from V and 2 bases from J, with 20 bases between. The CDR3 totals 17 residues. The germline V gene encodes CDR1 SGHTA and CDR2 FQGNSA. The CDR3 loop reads CASSPRQGRGFTDTQYF. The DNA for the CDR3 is TGTGCCAGCAGCCCTCGACAGGGGAGGGGGTTCACAGATACGCAGTATTTT.

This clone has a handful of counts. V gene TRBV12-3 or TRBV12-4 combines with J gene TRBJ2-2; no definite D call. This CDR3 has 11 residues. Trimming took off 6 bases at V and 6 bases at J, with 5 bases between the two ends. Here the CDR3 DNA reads TGTGCCAGCAGCTCCCCCGGGGAGCTGTTTTTT. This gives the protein CASSSPGELFF.

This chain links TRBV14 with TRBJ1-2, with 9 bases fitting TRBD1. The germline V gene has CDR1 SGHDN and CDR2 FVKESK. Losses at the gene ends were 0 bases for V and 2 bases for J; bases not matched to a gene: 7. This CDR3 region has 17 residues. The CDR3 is CASSQDGPGQGNYGYTF. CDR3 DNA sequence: TGTGCCAGCAGCCAAGACGGTCCGGGACAGGGAAACTATGGCTACACCTTC. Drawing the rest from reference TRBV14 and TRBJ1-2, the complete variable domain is EAGVTQFPSHSVIEKGQTVTLRCDPISGHDNLYWYRRVMGKEIKFLLHFVKESKQDESGMPNNRFLAERTGGTYSTLKVQPAELEDSGVYFCASSQDGPGQGNYGYTFGSGTRLTVV.

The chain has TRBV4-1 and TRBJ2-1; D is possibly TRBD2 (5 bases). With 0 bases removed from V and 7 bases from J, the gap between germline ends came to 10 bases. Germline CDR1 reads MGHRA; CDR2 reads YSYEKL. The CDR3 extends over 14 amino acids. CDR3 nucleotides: TGCGCCAGCAGCCAAGAAGAGGGCATGAATGAGCAGTTCTTC. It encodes CASSQEEGMNEQFF.

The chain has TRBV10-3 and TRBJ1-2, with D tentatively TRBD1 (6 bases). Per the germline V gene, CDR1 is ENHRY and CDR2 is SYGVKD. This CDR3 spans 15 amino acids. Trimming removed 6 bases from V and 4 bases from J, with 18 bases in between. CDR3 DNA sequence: TGTGCCATCAGACTACAGGGAACCGACCTCTATGGCTACACCTTC. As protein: CAIRLQGTDLYGYTF.

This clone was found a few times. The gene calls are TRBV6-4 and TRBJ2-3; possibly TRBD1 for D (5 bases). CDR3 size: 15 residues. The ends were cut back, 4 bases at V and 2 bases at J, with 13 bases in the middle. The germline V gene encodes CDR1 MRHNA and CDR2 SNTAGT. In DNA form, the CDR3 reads TGTGCCAGCAGTGCCTCGACAGCCCCCACAGATACGCAGTATTTT. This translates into CASSASTAPTDTQYF.

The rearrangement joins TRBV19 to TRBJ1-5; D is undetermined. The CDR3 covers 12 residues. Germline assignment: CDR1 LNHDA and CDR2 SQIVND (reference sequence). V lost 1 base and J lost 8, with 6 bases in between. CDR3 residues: CASSIGGKPQHF. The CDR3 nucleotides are TGTGCCAGTAGTATAGGAGGTAAGCCCCAGCATTTT.

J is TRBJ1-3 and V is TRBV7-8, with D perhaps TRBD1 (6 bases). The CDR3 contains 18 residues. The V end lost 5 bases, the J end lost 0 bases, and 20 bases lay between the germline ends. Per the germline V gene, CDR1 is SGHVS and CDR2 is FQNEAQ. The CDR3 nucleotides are TGTGCCAGCAGCGGGGGCGGGTCTCTTTCCTCCTCTGGAAACACCATATATTTT. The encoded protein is CASSGGGSLSSSGNTIYF.

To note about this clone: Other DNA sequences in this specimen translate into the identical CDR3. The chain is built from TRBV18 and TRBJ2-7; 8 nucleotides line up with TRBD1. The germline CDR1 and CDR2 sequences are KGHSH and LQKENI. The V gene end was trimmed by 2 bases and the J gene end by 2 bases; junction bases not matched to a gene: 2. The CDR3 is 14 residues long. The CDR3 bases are TGTGCCAGCTCACCAGGGACAGGAACCTACGAGCAGTACTTC. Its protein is CASSPGTGTYEQYF. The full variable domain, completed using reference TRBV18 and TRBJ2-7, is NAGVMQNPRHLVRRRGQEARLRCSPMKGHSHVYWYRQLPEEGLKFMVYLQKENIIDESGMPKERFSAEFPKEGPSILRIQQVVRGDSAAYFCASSPGTGTYEQYFGPGTRLTVT.